This paragraph covers one T cell receptor (beta chain) sequence. Antigen specificity is unknown. Its ends do not fully match the called genes, so a read error is possible. This entry is derived from a study of beta chain features in type 1 diabetes. Study-wide background: There were some 98 million sorted cells examined across all samples. General observations from the study: Significant though moderate, a shortening of TCRB CDR3s appeared in all four CD4+ subsets of Type 1 diabetes patients. Patients' naive, central memory and Treg TCRB repertoires seemed closer to one another than those of healthy donors.

The CDR3 covers 14 residues. Germline V gene lookup returns CDR1 SGHVS and CDR2 FNYEAQ. Since all of the isolated RNA was reverse transcribed, expressed TCRB transcripts were what got sequenced. Profiling relied on immunoSEQ multiplex PCR, and the TCRdb table lists in-frame clones only, not all of them. The sample gives 250,000 to 350,000 clones, 12% to 15% of which show up once; roughly 7% is in the top ten. Purity exceeding 98% was reached by all sorted populations. The chain employs TRBV7-6 and TRBJ2-7; TRBD1 might be the D (6 bases). This clonotype was sampled from a man aged 25-45 years in good health. Specimen: central memory CD4+ T cells from blood. The CDR3 reads CASSLVQKFGQSDF. CDR3 nucleotide sequence: TGTGCCAGCAGCTTAGTCCAAAAGTTTGGACAGTCTGACTTC.